This T cell receptor (beta chain) was obtained from a study of T cell repertoires in cytomegalovirus infection. Whole-study context: Epitope selection comprised recently identified HLA-C-restricted CMV epitopes and well-studied HLA-B-restricted CMV epitopes. Matching HLA type and CMV infection were both indicated by public TCR beta signatures.

The ends were cut back, 3 bases at V and 5 bases at J, with 8 bases in the middle. The CDR3 totals 13 residues. Germline lookup yields CDR1 MNHEY and CDR2 SVGAGI. Whole-study results and caveats: Identification of carriers of CMV plus the relevant HLA was performed using cumulative public TCR beta family frequency. The ex vivo response was dominated by HLA-C-restricted CMV-specific TCR beta clonotypes.

From the reads, TCRdb called clonotypes with MiXCR, one entry per CDR3 protein. Of about 920,000 distinct CDR3 sequences in the sample, roughly 31% are singletons; the top ten hold about 14%. Of note for this clonotype: Its antigen is unidentified.

This chain uses TRBV6-5 with TRBJ1-5; D unclear. The sample was cultured CD8+ T cells from PBMCs, taken from culture after CMV antigen stimulation. The sequence came from a human donor in good health (CMV status not recorded). Some clones in this sample may be carry-over from other donors' samples. The chain's CDR3 is CASSYDTDQPQHF. The CDR3 DNA follows: TGTGCCAGCAGTTATGACACTGATCAGCCCCAGCATTTT.